The rows below give T cell receptor beta chains drawn from one sample of a study of shared clonotypes between healthy human individuals. This table comes from immunoSEQ multiplex PCR, and its TCRdb copy is limited to in-frame clones, with some not included. The sample has about 710,000 clones; roughly 72% are singletons. Sequenced: memory CD4+ T cells sorted from blood. The source is a woman aged 25 to 45 in good health. Each CDR3 is given with its conserved first and last residue. Fields, in order: clone size, D gene, V gene, J gene, CDR3 protein, CDR3 DNA. The D gene is left open where the match is weak. A clone size is listed for some rows: how often the clone was seen (once, few, many), or a class if it is expanded.

clone_size: .; d_call: .; v_call: TRBV2; j_call: TRBJ1-5; cdr3_aa: CASSETGGQPQHF; cdr3_nt: TGTGCCAGTTCCGAGACAGGAGGTCAGCCCCAGCATTTT
clone_size: .; d_call: .; v_call: TRBV5-1; j_call: TRBJ2-5; cdr3_aa: CASRGTDQETQYF; cdr3_nt: TGCGCCAGCAGGGGGACCGATCAAGAGACCCAGTACTTC
clone_size: few; d_call: TRBD1; v_call: TRBV25-1; j_call: TRBJ2-7; cdr3_aa: CASSGLVRVGTGFYEQYF; cdr3_nt: TGTGCCAGCAGTGGGTTAGTTAGGGTTGGGACAGGGTTCTACGAGCAGTACTTC
clone_size: many; d_call: TRBD1; v_call: TRBV5-1; j_call: TRBJ2-7; cdr3_aa: CASSLAGTEAYEQYF; cdr3_nt: TGCGCCAGCAGCTTGGCAGGGACAGAAGCCTACGAGCAGTACTTC
clone_size: few; d_call: TRBD2; v_call: TRBV2; j_call: TRBJ2-7; cdr3_aa: CASSELGGGYGEQYF; cdr3_nt: TGTGCCAGCAGTGAATTAGGCGGGGGATACGGCGAGCAGTACTTC
clone_size: .; d_call: TRBD2; v_call: TRBV5-1; j_call: TRBJ2-1; cdr3_aa: CASSIPLGGGTYNEQFF; cdr3_nt: TGCGCCAGCAGCATCCCACTCGGCGGGGGGACCTACAATGAGCAGTTCTTC
clone_size: .; d_call: TRBD1; v_call: TRBV6-1; j_call: TRBJ1-1; cdr3_aa: CASSTGQALEAFF; cdr3_nt: TGTGCCAGCAGTACCGGACAGGCTCTTGAAGCTTTCTTT
clone_size: many; d_call: .; v_call: TRBV19; j_call: TRBJ1-2; cdr3_aa: CASSIFQGNGYTF; cdr3_nt: TGTGCCAGTAGTATTTTTCAGGGAAATGGCTACACCTTC
clone_size: .; d_call: .; v_call: TRBV19; j_call: TRBJ2-5; cdr3_aa: CASSITPSETQYF; cdr3_nt: TGTGCCAGTAGTATAACGCCCAGTGAGACCCAGTACTTC
clone_size: .; d_call: .; v_call: TRBV7-2; j_call: TRBJ2-5; cdr3_aa: CASSPGPGETQYF; cdr3_nt: TGTGCCAGCAGCCCCGGCCCGGGGGAGACCCAGTACTTC
clone_size: .; d_call: .; v_call: TRBV5-4; j_call: TRBJ1-1; cdr3_aa: CASSRDLSGATEAFF; cdr3_nt: TGTGCCAGCAGCCGGGACCTCAGCGGGGCCACTGAAGCTTTCTTT
clone_size: .; d_call: .; v_call: TRBV18; j_call: TRBJ2-3; cdr3_aa: CASSPPGSTDTQYF; cdr3_nt: TGTGCCAGCTCACCACCTGGGAGCACAGATACGCAGTATTTT
clone_size: .; d_call: TRBD1; v_call: TRBV10-2; j_call: TRBJ1-2; cdr3_aa: CASTVMGTGGGYTF; cdr3_nt: TGCGCCAGCACCGTTATGGGAACAGGGGGTGGCTACACCTTC
clone_size: .; d_call: .; v_call: TRBV6-5; j_call: TRBJ1-5; cdr3_aa: CASIGQPDQPQHF; cdr3_nt: TGTGCCAGCATTGGGCAGCCCGATCAGCCCCAGCATTTT
clone_size: .; d_call: TRBD1; v_call: TRBV6-5; j_call: TRBJ1-1; cdr3_aa: CASSYQGGRTEAFF; cdr3_nt: TGTGCCAGCAGTTACCAAGGGGGCCGGACTGAAGCTTTCTTT
clone_size: .; d_call: .; v_call: TRBV5-1; j_call: TRBJ2-5; cdr3_aa: CASSLGLGYQETQYF; cdr3_nt: TGCGCCAGCAGCTTGGGCCTGGGGTACCAAGAGACCCAGTACTTC
clone_size: .; d_call: TRBD2; v_call: TRBV5-4; j_call: TRBJ2-1; cdr3_aa: CASSLVRTSGIHEQFF; cdr3_nt: TGTGCCAGCAGCTTGGTCCGGACTAGCGGGATCCATGAGCAGTTCTTC
clone_size: few; d_call: TRBD2; v_call: TRBV9; j_call: TRBJ2-1; cdr3_aa: CASSVLTSARNEQFF; cdr3_nt: TGTGCCAGCAGCGTGTTGACTAGCGCTAGGAATGAGCAGTTCTTC
clone_size: .; d_call: .; v_call: TRBV7-7; j_call: TRBJ2-3; cdr3_aa: CASSLEGGGADTQYF; cdr3_nt: TGTGCCAGCAGCCTGGAAGGGGGAGGTGCAGATACGCAGTATTTT
clone_size: .; d_call: .; v_call: TRBV19; j_call: TRBJ1-1; cdr3_aa: CATSRNTEAFF; cdr3_nt: TGTGCCACCTCAAGAAACACTGAAGCTTTCTTT
clone_size: .; d_call: .; v_call: TRBV30; j_call: TRBJ2-7; cdr3_aa: CAWSPLGNEQYF; cdr3_nt: TGTGCCTGGAGTCCTTTAGGGAACGAGCAGTACTTC
clone_size: .; d_call: .; v_call: TRBV14; j_call: TRBJ2-7; cdr3_aa: CASSQIGQSIYEQYF; cdr3_nt: TGTGCCAGCAGCCAAATTGGACAGTCGATCTACGAGCAGTACTTC
clone_size: .; d_call: TRBD2; v_call: TRBV6-6; j_call: TRBJ2-7; cdr3_aa: CASSQGLAGSYEQYF; cdr3_nt: TGTGCCAGCAGTCAAGGACTAGCGGGATCCTACGAGCAGTACTTC
clone_size: .; d_call: .; v_call: TRBV10-1; j_call: TRBJ2-2; cdr3_aa: CASSESLAGELFF; cdr3_nt: TGCGCCAGCAGTGAGTCGTTAGCGGGGGAGCTGTTTTTT
clone_size: .; d_call: TRBD1; v_call: TRBV5-1; j_call: TRBJ2-7; cdr3_aa: CASSWDRAYEQYF; cdr3_nt: TGCGCCAGCAGCTGGGACAGGGCCTACGAGCAGTACTTC
clone_size: .; d_call: TRBD1; v_call: TRBV28; j_call: TRBJ2-7; cdr3_aa: CASSLGQGVDEQYF; cdr3_nt: TGTGCCAGCAGTCTAGGACAGGGAGTGGACGAGCAGTACTTC
clone_size: .; d_call: TRBD2; v_call: TRBV5-1; j_call: TRBJ2-1; cdr3_aa: CASSLVAGGGNEQFF; cdr3_nt: TGCGCCAGCAGCTTGGTGGCGGGAGGAGGCAATGAGCAGTTCTTC
clone_size: few; d_call: TRBD2; v_call: TRBV5-1; j_call: TRBJ2-3; cdr3_aa: CASSPGTSGNTQYF; cdr3_nt: TGCGCCAGCAGTCCGGGGACTAGCGGGAATACGCAGTATTTT
clone_size: many; d_call: .; v_call: TRBV19; j_call: TRBJ2-1; cdr3_aa: CATRKLTTSYNEQFF; cdr3_nt: TGTGCCACCAGAAAGTTGACAACCTCGTACAATGAGCAGTTCTTC
clone_size: .; d_call: .; v_call: TRBV2; j_call: TRBJ1-1; cdr3_aa: CASSIVKNTEAFF; cdr3_nt: TGTGCCAGCTCCATCGTCAAGAACACTGAAGCTTTCTTT
clone_size: .; d_call: .; v_call: TRBV6-4; j_call: TRBJ1-2; cdr3_aa: CASSHSISHGTYGYTF; cdr3_nt: TGTGCCAGCAGTCATTCAATCTCACACGGAACCTATGGCTACACCTTC
clone_size: few; d_call: .; v_call: TRBV2; j_call: TRBJ1-5; cdr3_aa: CASSPSGGAFGQPQHF; cdr3_nt: TGTGCCAGCAGCCCAAGCGGGGGGGCCTTCGGTCAGCCCCAGCATTTT
clone_size: .; d_call: TRBD2; v_call: TRBV5-1; j_call: TRBJ2-2; cdr3_aa: CASKTSGSTGELFF; cdr3_nt: TGCGCCAGCAAGACTAGCGGGAGCACCGGGGAGCTGTTTTTT
clone_size: .; d_call: .; v_call: TRBV27; j_call: TRBJ2-3; cdr3_aa: CASSPLGLAVSTDTQYF; cdr3_nt: TGTGCCAGCAGTCCACTTGGGCTAGCAGTGAGCACAGATACGCAGTATTTT
clone_size: .; d_call: .; v_call: TRBV4-1; j_call: TRBJ1-1; cdr3_aa: CASSRDSMNTEAFF; cdr3_nt: TGCGCCAGCAGCCGCGACAGCATGAACACTGAAGCTTTCTTT
clone_size: .; d_call: TRBD2; v_call: TRBV11-2; j_call: TRBJ2-7; cdr3_aa: CASSLLAGVSYEQYF; cdr3_nt: TGTGCCAGCAGCTTATTAGCGGGGGTCTCCTACGAGCAGTACTTC
clone_size: .; d_call: .; v_call: TRBV2; j_call: TRBJ1-5; cdr3_aa: CASSGDAGGNQPQHF; cdr3_nt: TGTGCCAGCAGTGGGGACGCTGGAGGCAATCAGCCCCAGCATTTT
clone_size: .; d_call: .; v_call: TRBV11-2; j_call: TRBJ2-5; cdr3_aa: CASSPRGSQGETQYF; cdr3_nt: TGTGCCAGCAGCCCTAGGGGTTCGCAGGGAGAGACCCAGTACTTC
clone_size: few; d_call: .; v_call: TRBV2; j_call: TRBJ2-1; cdr3_aa: CASSDRLSRNEQFF; cdr3_nt: TGTGCCAGCAGTGACCGTCTGTCCCGCAATGAGCAGTTCTTC
clone_size: .; d_call: .; v_call: TRBV5-1; j_call: TRBJ1-1; cdr3_aa: CASSLWAGGTEAFF; cdr3_nt: TGCGCCAGCAGCTTGTGGGCCGGTGGGACTGAAGCTTTCTTT
clone_size: .; d_call: .; v_call: TRBV28; j_call: TRBJ2-1; cdr3_aa: CASSFGWSDEQFF; cdr3_nt: TGTGCCAGCAGTTTTGGGTGGTCGGATGAGCAGTTCTTC
clone_size: once; d_call: TRBD2; v_call: TRBV5-4; j_call: TRBJ2-1; cdr3_aa: CASSSGTSGHNEQFF; cdr3_nt: TGTGCCAGCAGCTCCGGGACTAGCGGACACAATGAGCAGTTCTTC
clone_size: .; d_call: .; v_call: TRBV5-1; j_call: TRBJ2-1; cdr3_aa: CASSLDTRGYNEQFF; cdr3_nt: TGCGCCAGCAGCTTGGACACCCGGGGCTACAATGAGCAGTTCTTC
clone_size: many; d_call: .; v_call: TRBV5-1; j_call: TRBJ1-2; cdr3_aa: CASSLGGLVGYGYTF; cdr3_nt: TGCGCCAGCAGCTTGGGTGGACTCGTTGGGTATGGCTACACCTTC
clone_size: .; d_call: .; v_call: TRBV6-5; j_call: TRBJ1-5; cdr3_aa: CASKFGDGNQPQHF; cdr3_nt: TGTGCCAGCAAATTCGGGGACGGCAATCAGCCCCAGCATTTT
clone_size: .; d_call: .; v_call: TRBV2; j_call: TRBJ1-2; cdr3_aa: CASSGGPAGYTF; cdr3_nt: TGTGCCAGCAGTGGAGGACCAGCTGGCTACACCTTC
clone_size: .; d_call: .; v_call: TRBV5-1; j_call: TRBJ2-7; cdr3_aa: CASSSGLFTYEQYF; cdr3_nt: TGCGCCAGCAGCTCGGGACTGTTTACCTACGAGCAGTACTTC
clone_size: .; d_call: .; v_call: TRBV10-3; j_call: TRBJ2-1; cdr3_aa: CAISPRESSYNEQFF; cdr3_nt: TGTGCCATCAGCCCAAGGGAGAGCTCCTACAATGAGCAGTTCTTC
clone_size: .; d_call: .; v_call: TRBV5-1; j_call: TRBJ2-5; cdr3_aa: CASSLYSQETQYF; cdr3_nt: TGCGCCAGCAGCTTATACAGTCAAGAGACCCAGTACTTC
clone_size: many; d_call: TRBD2; v_call: TRBV28; j_call: TRBJ2-7; cdr3_aa: CASSLSGTKNRRYF; cdr3_nt: TGTGCCAGCAGTTTAAGCGGGACCAAGAATCGTCGGTACTTC
clone_size: .; d_call: .; v_call: TRBV5-1; j_call: TRBJ1-2; cdr3_aa: CASSLAETTYGYTF; cdr3_nt: TGCGCCAGCAGCTTGGCCGAGACAACTTATGGCTACACCTTC